This passage covers 22 T cell receptor beta chains from one sample sequenced in a study of T cell repertoires in cytomegalovirus infection. TCRdb ran MiXCR on the reads and lists one entry per CDR3 protein. The sample has some 400,000 distinct CDR3 sequences, around 18% seen once. Specimen: PBMCs. The receptors were gathered from a human donor in good health (CMV status not recorded). Some clones in this sample may be carry-over from other donors' samples.

This clonotype was recorded many times. The chain uses TRBV7-8 and TRBJ2-5; 8 bases align to TRBD2. The germline gives CDR1 SGHVS, CDR2 FQNEAQ. The CDR3 loop spans 19 amino acids. V lost 8 bases, J lost 1 base, and 21 bases stayed unmatched. For the CDR3, the DNA is TGTGCCAGCCGCAAAAGGGGCCCGCGGGGGGAATTAATCCAAGAGACCCAGTACTTC. Residues: CASRKRGPRGELIQETQYF.

This chain connects TRBV10-3 to TRBJ2-1; 8 bases fit TRBD2. The V gene's germline CDR1 is ENHRY and CDR2 SYGVKD. The V gene end was trimmed by 3 bases and the J gene end by 0 bases; junction bases not matched to a gene: 7. The CDR3 covers 17 residues. The chain's CDR3 is CAISDRLAQSSYNEQFF. CDR3 coding DNA: TGTGCCATCAGTGATAGACTAGCGCAGAGCTCCTACAATGAGCAGTTCTTC.

The V gene is TRBV4-3, the J gene TRBJ1-2, with 7 bases that match TRBD1. Germline V gene data show CDR1 as LGHNA and CDR2 as YSLEER. V lost 0 bases and J lost 13; bases outside the gene matches: 8. The CDR3 has 13 amino acids. CDR3 nucleotide sequence: TGCGCCAGCAGCCAAGAATTGGAGGACAGGAGCACCTTC. This codes for CASSQELEDRSTF.

This clonotype was recorded a few times. The chain carries TRBV20-1 and TRBJ2-3; 7 bases agree with TRBD2. This CDR3 is built from 14 residues. The germline V gene encodes CDR1 DFQATT and CDR2 SNEGSKA (reference sequence). The V gene end was trimmed by 8 bases and the J gene end by 4 bases; junction bases not matched to a gene: 12. The chain's CDR3 is CSRVGGRGADTQYF. In nucleotides, the CDR3 is TGCAGTCGGGTAGGCGGGAGAGGAGCAGATACGCAGTATTTT.

This clonotype was recorded at least ten times. The rearrangement uses TRBV12-3 or TRBV12-4 and TRBJ2-3; D could derive from TRBD1 or TRBD2 (7 bases each). Trimming pared 4 bases from V and 4 bases from J, leaving 18 bases between. This CDR3 comprises 16 residues. For the CDR3, the DNA is TGTGCCAGCAGTTCGCGGGGGACAGCGAGCCCAGATACGCAGTATTTT. This encodes CASSSRGTASPDTQYF.

This clonotype was seen repeatedly, ten times or more. The V gene is TRBV19, the J gene TRBJ2-3; D is unresolved. Germline-derived CDR1 and CDR2 are LNHDA and SQIVND (reference sequence). V gave up 3 bases and J gave up 5 bases, with 6 bases separating them. The CDR3 runs 12 residues. The CDR3 reads CASSITRDTQYF. In DNA, the CDR3 is TGTGCCAGTAGTATTACGAGAGATACGCAGTATTTT.

At least ten counts were recorded for this clonotype. This chain joins TRBV7-9 and TRBJ2-3; the D is unclear. V was trimmed by 5 bases and J by 4 bases, leaving 10 bases between them. The germline CDR1 and CDR2 sequences are SEHNR and FQNEAQ (reference sequence). CDR3 length equals 13 residues. The CDR3 nucleotides read TGTGCCAGCAGCGCCCCGTGGGCAGATACGCAGTATTTT. This gives the protein CASSAPWADTQYF.

This clonotype was observed many times. The chain combines TRBV6-2 or TRBV6-3 with TRBJ2-5, with 7 bases lining up with TRBD2. The CDR3 loop spans 17 amino acids. The germline CDR1 and CDR2 sequences are MNHEY and SVGEGT. J was trimmed by 4 bases and V by 4 bases; bases with no gene match: 15. This chain's CDR3 is CASSSKREGLFGETQYF. The CDR3 region has the DNA TGTGCCAGCAGTTCTAAGAGGGAGGGCCTCTTTGGAGAGACCCAGTACTTC.

This clonotype was observed at least ten times. The V and J genes are TRBV7-2 and TRBJ1-4; 7 bases line up with TRBD1. Unmatched junction bases numbered 4, after V lost 4 bases and J lost 5 bases. Germline loops: CDR1 SGHTA, CDR2 FQGNSA. CDR3 length: 14 residues. CDR3 nucleotides: TGTGCCAGCAGCTCACAGGGGACGAATGAAAAACTGTTTTTT. This sequence encodes CASSSQGTNEKLFF.

The V call is TRBV2, the J call TRBJ2-1; D gene ambiguous. The CDR3 totals 13 residues. Per germline, CDR1 SNHLY and CDR2 FYNNEI. V was clipped by 0 bases and J by 9 bases, with 9 bases between them. The CDR3 loop reads CASSEAGRSEQFF. The CDR3 coding sequence is TGTGCCAGCAGTGAAGCCGGGCGGAGTGAGCAGTTCTTC.

This clonotype was detected a few times. V is TRBV5-5 and J is TRBJ1-4; unclear D gene. This CDR3 region has 13 residues. V was shortened by 4 bases and J by 6 bases, with 10 bases between the two germline ends. In germline, CDR1 is SGHKS, CDR2 YYEKEE (reference sequence). CDR3 nucleotide sequence: TGTGCCAGCAGCCTCCCTAGCCATGAAAAACTGTTTTTT. It specifies CASSLPSHEKLFF. The variable domain in full, completed from reference TRBV5-5 and TRBJ1-4, reads DAGVTQSPTHLIKTRGQQVTLRCSPISGHKSVSWYQQVLGQGPQFIFQYYEKEERGRGNFPDRFSARQFPNYSSELNVNALLLGDSALYLCASSLPSHEKLFFGSGTQLSVL.

Many counts were recorded for this clonotype. The V gene is TRBV7-2, the J gene TRBJ2-5, with D perhaps TRBD1 (6 bases). The V and J ends lost 4 bases and 7 bases respectively, with 16 bases between them. CDR1 SGHTA and CDR2 FQGNSA come from the germline V gene. CDR3 size: 14 residues. Here the CDR3 reads CASSSQGVLGTQYF. The CDR3 region has the DNA TGTGCCAGCAGCTCACAGGGAGTTTTAGGGACCCAGTACTTC.

As concerns this clonotype: One junction end disagrees with the germline gene, perhaps due to a read error. The chain uses TRBV4-1 and TRBJ2-3; D call uncertain. CDR1 and CDR2 from the germline V gene are MGHRA and YSYEKL. The CDR3 loop spans 12 amino acids. CDR3 amino acids: CASSEDTDTQYF. The CDR3 DNA reads as TGCGCCAGCAGCGAAGACACAGATACGCAGTATTTT.

Many counts were recorded for this clonotype. The chain is built from TRBV6-2 or TRBV6-3 and TRBJ2-3; 12 bases align to TRBD2. Per the germline V gene, CDR1 is MNHEY and CDR2 is SVGEGT. CDR3 size: 15 residues. The V segment lost 4 bases and the J segment 5 bases; nucleotides outside the gene matches: 4. CDR3 sequence reads: CASSSGLAGKDTQYF. CDR3 sequence (DNA): TGTGCCAGCAGTTCCGGACTAGCGGGAAAAGATACGCAGTATTTT.

This clonotype was counted a single time. Sequence at one end of the junction differs from germline and may be a read error. This chain links TRBV5-1 with TRBJ2-7, with 7 bases aligning to TRBD1. There are 14 residues in the CDR3. Germline-derived CDR1 and CDR2 are SGHRS and YFSETQ. CDR3 sequence: CANSLQGSSYEQYF. DNA for the CDR3: TGCGCCAACAGCCTACAGGGGAGCTCCTACGAGCAGTACTTC.

At least ten counts were recorded for this clonotype. The gene calls are TRBV7-2 and TRBJ2-6; D perhaps matches TRBD1 (5 bases). The V gene lost 3 bases and the J gene lost 0 bases, with 15 bases spanning the gap. Germline assignment: CDR1 SGHTA and CDR2 FQGNSA. This CDR3 is built from 18 residues. The DNA for the CDR3 is TGTGCCAGCAGCTTCAGGCAGGGCTCCCACTCTGGGGCCAACGTCCTGACTTTC. Translated: CASSFRQGSHSGANVLTF.

In this sample, this clonotype turned up a few times. This chain joins TRBV7-9 and TRBJ1-3; D is undetermined. Germline-derived CDR1 and CDR2 are SEHNR and FQNEAQ (reference sequence). V was shortened by 5 bases and J by 0 bases, with 8 bases between the two germline ends. CDR3 size: 14 residues. For the CDR3, the DNA is TGTGCCAGCAGCGGAGAGAGCTCTGGAAACACCATATATTTT. Protein: CASSGESSGNTIYF.

This clonotype was counted at least ten times. The rearrangement joins TRBV11-2 to TRBJ1-4; 7 bases match TRBD1. The J segment lost 0 bases and the V segment lost 5 bases, leaving 3 bases of the junction unmatched. There are 15 residues in the CDR3. Germline-derived CDR1 and CDR2 are SGHAT and FQNNGV. CDR3 residues: CASSTGQATNEKLFF. CDR3 coding DNA: TGTGCCAGCAGCACCGGACAGGCAACTAATGAAAAACTGTTTTTT.

Many counts were recorded for this clonotype. The V and J genes are TRBV7-2 and TRBJ2-5, with a weak D call TRBD1 (5 bases). Germline V gene data show CDR1 as SGHTA and CDR2 as FQGNSA. Trimming took 4 bases from V and 1 from J, leaving 7 bases between them. The CDR3 spans 13 residues. CDR3 coding DNA: TGTGCCAGCAGCTCAGACAGCCAAGAGACCCAGTACTTC. Its translation: CASSSDSQETQYF.

As for this clonotype: This could be a read error, since a much larger clone is one nucleotide away. This chain joins TRBV6-8 and TRBJ2-3; the D gene is possibly TRBD2 (6 bases). Germline V gene lookup returns CDR1 MNHGY and CDR2 SAAAGT. The length of the CDR3 is 15 residues. CDR3 sequence (DNA): TGTGTCAGCAGTTTCCAGCGGGCTCCCACAGATACGCAGTATTTT. Translated: CVSSFQRAPTDTQYF.

Ten or more counts support this clonotype. CDR3 residues: CASSLSGRLRPPNEKLFF. Written as DNA, the CDR3 is TGTGCCAGCAGCTTAAGTGGCAGGTTAAGGCCACCTAATGAAAAACTGTTTTTT. This sequence joins TRBV7-2 and TRBJ1-4, with D unclear. This CDR3 region has 18 residues. The germline CDR1 and CDR2 sequences are SGHTA and FQGNSA. V dropped 2 bases and J dropped 3 bases, with 19 bases sitting between them. Looking up the rest from reference TRBV7-2 and TRBJ1-4 gives the full variable domain: GAGVSQSPSNKVTEKGKDVELRCDPISGHTALYWYRQSLGQGLEFLIYFQGNSAPDKSGLPSDRFSAERTGGSVSTLTIQRTQQEDSAVYLCASSLSGRLRPPNEKLFFGSGTQLSVL.

The genes are TRBV20-1 and TRBJ1-2, with TRBD1 matching over 11 bases. The CDR3 totals 12 residues. Germline CDR1 DFQATT, CDR2 SNEGSKA (reference sequence). The V and J ends lost 6 bases and 8 bases, in that order; junction bases with no gene match: 5. CDR3 protein: CSAIRTGGGYTF. The CDR3 region has the DNA TGCAGTGCCATCCGGACAGGGGGCGGCTACACCTTC.